The present T cell receptor beta chain was sequenced within a study of CD8+CD57+ T cells in acquired aplastic anemia. The study's findings and limits: Some 30 shared CD8+ CDR3s appeared highly expressed within patients' immunodominant clones. In CD8+ cells, Simpson's diversity showed no significant difference between patients and controls.

The template used for profiling TCR beta VDJ and CDR3 was genomic DNA. TCRdb redid the calling of the reads with MiXCR, one entry per CDR3 protein. The sample has roughly 170,000 distinct CDR3 sequences; about 60% are singletons. On this clonotype: The antigen is undetermined.

Germline V gene lookup returns CDR1 GTSNPN and CDR2 SVGIG (reference sequence). The CDR3 spans 13 residues. The V end lost 5 bases, the J end lost 3 bases, and 14 bases lay between the germline ends. This clonotype was sampled from a human donor in good health. V usage is TRBV30 and J usage is TRBJ2-7; TRBD1 or TRBD2 may be the D gene (5 bases each). The sample comprised sorted CD4+, CD8+, or CD8+CD57+ T cells (not recorded which) from PBMCs. The CDR3 is CAWGTIESYEQYF. The CDR3 nucleotides read TGTGCCTGGGGGACCATCGAGAGCTACGAGCAGTACTTC.